One T cell receptor (beta chain) is described in this entry. The CDR3 is made up of 14 amino acids. Unmatched junction bases numbered 3, after V lost 4 bases and J lost 0 bases. The V gene's germline CDR1 is SGHNT and CDR2 YYREEE (reference sequence). This entry comes from a study of blood T cell repertoires in COVID-19. Clones were sequenced by immunoSEQ multiplex PCR, and TCRdb holds only the in-frame ones, with some missing. The sample comprises about 65,000 clones, around 93% of which are singletons, and approximately 2.9% rests with the top ten. The V call is TRBV5-4, the J call TRBJ2-7; TRBD2 aligns across 8 bases. This clonotype was obtained from a man aged 65-85 years with active COVID-19. The material sequenced was peripheral blood. The CDR3 protein is CASSRSGGSYEQYF. CDR3 nucleotides: TGTGCCAGCAGCCGGAGCGGGGGCTCCTACGAGCAGTACTTC. The complete variable domain, with remaining parts taken from reference TRBV5-4 and TRBJ2-7, reads ETGVTQSPTHLIKTRGQQVTLRCSSQSGHNTVSWYQQALGQGPQFIFQYYREEENGRGNFPPRFSGLQFPNYSSELNVNALELDDSALYLCASSRSGGSYEQYFGPGTRLTVT.